Listed here are 27 T cell receptor beta chains from one sample, sequenced in a study of monozygotic twins with inflammatory bowel disease. TCRdb reworked the 5' RACE reads into one entry per CDR3 protein, no DNA. Listed are approximately 400,000 distinct CDR3 sequences; about 2.6% falls within the top ten. Sequencing was done on a sample of blood. The receptors here all came from a human donor with ulcerative colitis or Crohn's disease, or a healthy co-twin of an affected twin (not recorded which).

V gene TRBV19 combines with J gene TRBJ2-1; TCRdb returns TRBD2, unconfirmable since there is no DNA. The CDR3 is 14 residues long. Per the germline V gene, CDR1 is LNHDA and CDR2 is SQIVND (reference sequence). Here the CDR3 reads CASRSGPSYNEQFF. The whole variable domain, filled in from reference TRBV19 and TRBJ2-1, reads DGGITQSPKYLFRKEGQNVTLSCEQNLNHDAMYWYRQDPGQGLRLIYYSQIVNDFQKGDIAEGYSVSREKKESFPLTVTSAQKNPTAFYLCASRSGPSYNEQFFGPGTRLTVL.

The chain combines TRBV20-1 with TRBJ2-5; TCRdb proposes TRBD2, but this gene call is untestable without DNA. The V gene's germline CDR1 is DFQATT and CDR2 SNEGSKA (reference sequence). CDR3 size: 16 residues. The CDR3 region is CSARDLAGAGIETQYF.

This chain links TRBV5-1 with TRBJ1-1. Germline V gives CDR1 SGHRS, CDR2 YFSETQ. The CDR3 has 14 residues. The CDR3 region is CASSLTSLNTEAFF.

The V and J genes are TRBV6-5 and TRBJ2-7; TCRdb names TRBD2, which stays unverified in the absence of DNA. Germline V gene sequence: CDR1 MNHEY, CDR2 SVGAGI. CDR3 size: 17 residues. This CDR3 is CASSYLGVAGVSGEQYF.

This CDR3 reads CASSPPGVAGSTDTQYF. V usage is TRBV27 and J usage is TRBJ2-3; TCRdb's D gene call, TRBD2, goes unchecked for lack of DNA. The CDR3 contains 17 residues. CDR1 and CDR2 (germline): MNHEY, SMNVEV (reference sequence).

The chain links TRBV12-3 or TRBV12-4 to TRBJ1-6. The CDR3 runs 15 residues. CDR3 region: CASSLRKTGNSPLHF.

V and J are TRBV5-5 and TRBJ1-4. The CDR3 runs to 13 residues. CDR1 SGHKS and CDR2 YYEKEE come from the germline V gene (reference sequence). CDR3 region: CASSLEISEKLFF.

This chain joins TRBV7-3 and TRBJ2-2. The CDR3 sequence is 14 residues long. Germline V lookup: CDR1 SGHTA, CDR2 FQGTGA. The CDR3 loop reads CASSPDLNTGELFF.

The J gene is TRBJ2-1, the V gene TRBV6-5; there is no DNA to check the TCRdb D call of TRBD1. This CDR3 comprises 16 residues. The germline V gene has CDR1 MNHEY and CDR2 SVGAGI. The CDR3 reads CASSYLPLGAYNEQFF.

V gene TRBV6-1 combines with J gene TRBJ1-4; TCRdb's D call, TRBD1, is unchecked because there is no DNA. Germline assignment: CDR1 MNHNS and CDR2 SASEGT. This CDR3 is 15 amino acids long. The CDR3 spells CASSDRADSNEKLFF.

CDR3 residues: CATSRALGQQNSYEQYF. The V call is TRBV15, the J call TRBJ2-7; the D call of TRBD1 rests on TCRdb alone, since no DNA is present to check it. The CDR3 extends over 17 amino acids. Per the germline V gene, CDR1 is LNHNV and CDR2 is YYDKDF (reference sequence). Looking up the rest from reference TRBV15 and TRBJ2-7 gives the full variable domain: DAMVIQNPRYQVTQFGKPVTLSCSQTLNHNVMYWYQQKSSQAPKLLFHYYDKDFNNEADTPDNFQSRRPNTSFCFLDIRSPGLGDTAMYLCATSRALGQQNSYEQYFGPGTRLTVT.

J is TRBJ1-5 and V is TRBV12-3 or TRBV12-4. The CDR3 extends over 15 amino acids. This CDR3 reads CASSLRGREDQPQHF.

The CDR3 here is CASTPRWGQGLPNTGELFF. J is TRBJ2-2 and V is TRBV27; checking the TCRdb D call of TRBD1 is not possible without DNA. The CDR3 spans 19 residues. The germline gives CDR1 MNHEY, CDR2 SMNVEV (reference sequence).

The chain has TRBV7-2 and TRBJ1-1. The germline V gene encodes CDR1 SGHTA and CDR2 FQGNSA. This CDR3 has 14 residues. The CDR3: CASSSWTENTEAFF.

The V and J genes are TRBV29-1 and TRBJ2-7; TCRdb designates TRBD2, a call that cannot be tested without DNA. CDR3 size: 13 residues. Germline assignment: CDR1 SQVTM and CDR2 ANQGSEA. The CDR3 spells CSVVAGEAYEQYF.

V is TRBV4-2 and J is TRBJ2-7; the D call from TCRdb, TRBD1, cannot be confirmed without DNA. This CDR3 has 17 amino acids. Germline values: CDR1 LGHNA, CDR2 YNFKEQ. The CDR3 sequence: CASSQDQGTGVHYEQYF.

The chain carries TRBV6-2 or TRBV6-3 and TRBJ1-2; TCRdb's D call of TRBD1 is untestable without DNA. Germline V gene lookup returns CDR1 MNHEY and CDR2 SVGEGT. The length of the CDR3 is 14 residues. CDR3 loop: CASSRGQIWNGYTF.

The chain carries TRBV5-1 and TRBJ2-7; checking the TCRdb D call of TRBD1 is not possible without DNA. The CDR3 contains 15 residues. Germline CDR1 is SGHRS and CDR2 is YFSETQ. CDR3 in amino acids: CASSLEGQAGYEQYF.

This chain uses TRBV18 with TRBJ2-5. There are 13 residues in the CDR3. CDR1 and CDR2 from the germline V gene are KGHSH and LQKENI. The CDR3 here is CASSPRQGETQYF.

The chain is built from TRBV20-1 and TRBJ2-6; TCRdb's D gene call, TRBD1, goes unchecked for lack of DNA. Germline CDR1 reads DFQATT; CDR2 reads SNEGSKA (reference sequence). This CDR3 comprises 15 residues. CDR3 region: CSALDRARGANVLTF.

The chain has TRBV5-1 and TRBJ2-1; TCRdb lists TRBD1, though no DNA is available to test this call. Germline V gene sequence: CDR1 SGHRS, CDR2 YFSETQ. This CDR3 is 15 amino acids long. The CDR3 spells CASSLYRGFDNEQFF.

The chain combines TRBV24-1 with TRBJ2-5; TCRdb calls TRBD2, which cannot be checked without DNA. The CDR3 runs to 15 residues. The germline V gene encodes CDR1 KGHDR and CDR2 SFDVKD. CDR3 sequence reads: CATSDWRSSQETQYF.

The genes are TRBV5-1 and TRBJ2-7; the D call from TCRdb, TRBD1, cannot be confirmed without DNA. The CDR3 loop spans 15 amino acids. Germline CDR1 is SGHRS and CDR2 is YFSETQ. The CDR3 protein is CASSPEQGDPYEQYF.

The V call is TRBV7-2, the J call TRBJ2-4; TCRdb picks TRBD1, but there is no DNA to check that call. CDR3 length: 14 amino acids. CDR1 is SGHTA and CDR2 is FQGNSA in the germline V gene. CDR3 residues: CASSPRRGISIQYF.

The CDR3 loop is CASSLPLAGGPEFF. The gene calls are TRBV5-1 and TRBJ2-1; TCRdb returns TRBD2, unconfirmable since there is no DNA. Germline lookup yields CDR1 SGHRS and CDR2 YFSETQ. CDR3 size: 14 residues. The full variable domain, completed using reference TRBV5-1 and TRBJ2-1, is KAGVTQTPRYLIKTRGQQVTLSCSPISGHRSVSWYQQTPGQGLQFLFEYFSETQRNKGNFPGRFSGRQFSNSRSEMNVSTLELGDSALYLCASSLPLAGGPEFFGPGTRLTVL.

The chain employs TRBV19 and TRBJ1-1; TCRdb proposes TRBD1, but this gene call is untestable without DNA. Germline assignment: CDR1 LNHDA and CDR2 SQIVND (reference sequence). This CDR3 is 14 amino acids long. CDR3 loop: CASSIEGASTEAFF. The variable domain in full, completed from reference TRBV19 and TRBJ1-1, reads DGGITQSPKYLFRKEGQNVTLSCEQNLNHDAMYWYRQDPGQGLRLIYYSQIVNDFQKGDIAEGYSVSREKKESFPLTVTSAQKNPTAFYLCASSIEGASTEAFFGQGTRLTVV.

The V and J genes are TRBV11-2 and TRBJ2-3; absent DNA, TCRdb's TRBD1 call cannot be checked. In germline, CDR1 is SGHAT, CDR2 FQNNGV. This CDR3 comprises 18 residues. CDR3: CASSLEVRAALGTDTQYF.